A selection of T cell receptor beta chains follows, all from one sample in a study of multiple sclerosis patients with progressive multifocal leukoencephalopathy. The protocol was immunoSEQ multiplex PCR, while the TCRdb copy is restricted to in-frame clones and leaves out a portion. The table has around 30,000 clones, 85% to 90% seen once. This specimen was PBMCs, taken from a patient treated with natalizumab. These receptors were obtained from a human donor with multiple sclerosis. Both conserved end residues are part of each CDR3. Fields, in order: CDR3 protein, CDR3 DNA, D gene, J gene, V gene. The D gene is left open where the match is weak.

CDR3: CASSLTGAATGELFF
DNA: TGTGCCAGCAGTCTGACAGGGGCGGCTACCGGGGAGCTGTTTTTT
D: TRBD1
J: TRBJ2-2
V: TRBV27

CDR3: CASSLANAETQYF
DNA: TGTGCCAGCAGCTTAGCGAATGCGGAGACCCAGTACTTC
D: -
J: TRBJ2-5
V: TRBV7-2

CDR3: CASSLYDNSAEAFF
DNA: TGTGCCAGCAGTTTATATGACAATTCCGCTGAAGCTTTCTTT
D: -
J: TRBJ1-1
V: TRBV27

CDR3: CASSPRTGADTQYF
DNA: TGTGCCAGCAGCCCTCGGACAGGAGCAGATACGCAGTATTTT
D: TRBD1
J: TRBJ2-3
V: TRBV7-3

CDR3: CASSPSSTELFF
DNA: TGTGCCAGCAGCCCCTCCTCGACAGAACTGTTTTTT
D: -
J: TRBJ1-4
V: TRBV4-2

CDR3: CASSLGPGEETQYF
DNA: TGCGCCAGCAGCTTAGGCCCAGGTGAAGAGACCCAGTACTTC
D: -
J: TRBJ2-5
V: TRBV5-1

CDR3: CASSIGGRSYEQYF
DNA: TGTGCCAGTAGTATCGGGGGGCGGTCCTACGAGCAGTACTTC
D: -
J: TRBJ2-7
V: TRBV19

CDR3: CASMVGNTIYF
DNA: TGTGCCAGCATGGTCGGAAACACCATATATTTT
D: -
J: TRBJ1-3
V: TRBV6-6

CDR3: CASNRGGPGTSGRGAYEQYF
DNA: TGCGCCAGCAACCGGGGGGGCCCCGGGACTAGCGGGCGGGGAGCCTACGAGCAGTACTTC
D: TRBD2
J: TRBJ2-7
V: TRBV5-1

CDR3: CASSHREGYTF
DNA: TGCGCCAGCAGCCACAGGGAAGGCTACACCTTC
D: -
J: TRBJ1-2
V: TRBV4-1